These 21 T cell receptor beta chains were all obtained from the same sample, sequenced in a study of blood T cell repertoires in COVID-19. The repertoire was sequenced with immunoSEQ multiplex PCR; TCRdb's copy has only in-frame clones and lacks some. The sample records hundreds of thousands of clones, 75% to 85% being singletons. Sequenced material: peripheral blood. The source is a woman aged 80 or over with COVID-19, enrolled during active disease.

The V and J genes are TRBV7-8 and TRBJ1-2; 8 nucleotides line up with TRBD1. The germline CDR1 and CDR2 sequences are SGHVS and FQNEAQ. V shed 0 bases, J shed 8 bases, and the junction held 8 bases outside the gene matches. CDR3 length: 15 amino acids. CDR3 sequence (DNA): TGTGCCAGCAGCTTAGCGGTTAGTGGACAGGGAGGCTACACCTTC. This sequence encodes CASSLAVSGQGGYTF.

The chain combines TRBV2 with TRBJ2-3, with D maybe TRBD1 (6 bases). CDR3 size: 14 residues. Germline assignment: CDR1 SNHLY and CDR2 FYNNEI. V lost 5 bases and J 6 bases, leaving 15 bases between the germline ends. The CDR3 DNA sequence: TGTGCCAGCAGTCCGGGACACCAAAGGGATACGCAGTATTTT. This sequence encodes CASSPGHQRDTQYF.

In the case of this clone: In the same sample, other DNA sequences code for this CDR3. The chain uses TRBV6-5 and TRBJ2-5; TRBD2 might be the D (6 bases). V lost 8 bases and J lost 3, with 13 bases in between. Germline CDR1 MNHEY, CDR2 SVGAGI. The CDR3 runs to 13 residues. The CDR3 bases are TGTGCCAGCCGGAGTGGAGGGGAAGAGACCCAGTACTTC. Its translation: CASRSGGEETQYF.

J is TRBJ1-1 and V is TRBV5-4, with 7 bases lining up with TRBD1. The germline gives CDR1 SGHNT, CDR2 YYREEE (reference sequence). The CDR3 is 15 residues long. The V and J ends lost 3 bases and 5 bases, in that order; junction bases with no gene match: 10. CDR3 sequence (DNA): TGTGCCAGCAGCTCATCCGGGACAGTCACTACTGAAGCTTTCTTT. It specifies CASSSSGTVTTEAFF.

The chain has TRBV5-1 and TRBJ2-7, with D tentatively TRBD1 (6 bases). There are 16 residues in the CDR3. Trimming removed 3 bases from V and 3 bases from J, with 19 bases in between. In germline, CDR1 is SGHRS, CDR2 YFSETQ. CDR3 amino acids: CASSSAGARGFYEQYF. CDR3 in DNA: TGCGCCAGCAGCTCCGCTGGAGCGAGGGGGTTCTACGAGCAGTACTTC.

This clone was observed a single time. The chain carries TRBV21-1 and TRBJ2-5; the table's TRBD1 call for D was not verified on the DNA. TRBV21-1 is a listed pseudogene. CDR3 length: 20 residues. The CDR3 DNA follows: TGTGCCAGCAGCAAAGGAGCAGGGGAACAGGCCGGAGACCACCAAGAGACCCAGTACTTC. Translating gives CASSKGAGEQAGDHQETQYF.

The CDR3 sequence is CATSSPGQRGQPQHF. The CDR3 DNA reads TGTGCCACCAGCAGCCCGGGACAGCGCGGTCAGCCCCAGCATTTT. The chain combines TRBV15 with TRBJ1-5, with 7 positions matching TRBD1. Trimming at V came to 3 bases and at J to 6 bases, leaving 8 bases not matched to a gene. This CDR3 region has 15 residues. Germline assignment: CDR1 LNHNV and CDR2 YYDKDF (reference sequence).

The CDR3 reads CATSDGANYGYTF. The CDR3 nucleotides read TGTGCCACCAGTGACGGAGCTAACTATGGCTACACCTTC. The V call is TRBV24-1, the J call TRBJ1-2; D is undetermined. Per germline, CDR1 KGHDR and CDR2 SFDVKD. The germline V and J ends were trimmed by 4 bases and 0 bases, with 5 bases remaining between them. The CDR3 loop spans 13 amino acids.

This clone was picked up a small number of times. The rearrangement joins TRBV19 to TRBJ1-5; tentatively, D is TRBD1 (6 bases). V was clipped by 1 base and J by 2 bases, with 12 bases between them. Germline-derived CDR1 and CDR2 are LNHDA and SQIVND (reference sequence). This CDR3 has 16 amino acids. The chain's CDR3 is CASSIVVQGGNQPQHF. CDR3 nucleotide sequence: TGTGCCAGTAGTATAGTGGTACAGGGAGGCAATCAGCCCCAGCATTTT.

The chain combines TRBV19 with TRBJ1-2, with 7 bases identical to TRBD1. This CDR3 is 13 amino acids long. Germline trimming cut 6 bases from V and 6 bases from J; bases unmatched to any gene: 7. The germline CDR1 and CDR2 sequences are LNHDA and SQIVND (reference sequence). The CDR3 loop reads CASRRLTGNGYTF. CDR3 nucleotides: TGTGCCAGTAGGAGGCTGACAGGGAATGGCTACACCTTC.

A few counts support this clone. The rearrangement uses TRBV5-4 and TRBJ2-2, with TRBD1 matching over 10 bases. The V segment lost 4 bases and the J segment 8 bases; nucleotides outside the gene matches: 17. The CDR3 extends over 18 amino acids. CDR1 is SGHNT and CDR2 is YYREEE in the germline V gene (reference sequence). This CDR3 is CASSPGVAPGQGSGELFF. The CDR3 bases are TGTGCCAGCAGCCCTGGGGTAGCACCGGGACAGGGGAGTGGGGAGCTGTTTTTT. The full variable domain, completed using reference TRBV5-4 and TRBJ2-2, is ETGVTQSPTHLIKTRGQQVTLRCSSQSGHNTVSWYQQALGQGPQFIFQYYREEENGRGNFPPRFSGLQFPNYSSELNVNALELDDSALYLCASSPGVAPGQGSGELFFGEGSRLTVL.

The chain uses TRBV7-2 and TRBJ2-3; D not resolved. This CDR3 spans 14 amino acids. Trimming took 5 bases from V and 2 from J, leaving 11 bases between them. CDR1 SGHTA and CDR2 FQGNSA come from the germline V gene. The CDR3 protein is CASSPGPSTDTQYF. CDR3 in DNA: TGTGCCAGCAGCCCCGGTCCGTCCACAGATACGCAGTATTTT.

Comments on this clone: Different DNA sequences within this sample yield the same CDR3. The chain carries TRBV9 and TRBJ1-1; 7 bases line up with TRBD1. The ends lost 2 bases at V and 1 base at J; junction bases unmatched: 5. CDR1 is SGDLS and CDR2 is YYNGEE in the germline V gene. CDR3 length: 15 residues. CDR3 loop: CASSVADRRNTEAFF. The DNA of the CDR3 is TGTGCCAGCAGCGTCGCGGACAGGAGGAACACTGAAGCTTTCTTT.

This chain joins TRBV7-9 and TRBJ1-1, with D possibly being TRBD1 (5 bases). From germline, CDR1 is SEHNR and CDR2 FQNEAQ (reference sequence). This CDR3 is 13 amino acids long. V lost 3 bases, J lost 4 bases, and 9 bases lay in between. Here the CDR3 reads CASSFVGGTEAFF. DNA of the CDR3: TGTGCCAGCAGCTTCGTGGGGGGCACTGAAGCTTTCTTT.

The genes are TRBV5-1 and TRBJ2-5; TRBD2 might be the D (6 bases). Trimming stripped 4 bases from V and 2 bases from J, with 12 bases between. The CDR3 loop spans 14 amino acids. Germline V gene data show CDR1 as SGHRS and CDR2 as YFSETQ. The CDR3 is CASSPGSFQETQYF. The CDR3, as DNA: TGCGCCAGCAGCCCCGGGAGTTTTCAAGAGACCCAGTACTTC.

V and J are TRBV7-9 and TRBJ2-3; D uncertain. Germline V lookup: CDR1 SEHNR, CDR2 FQNEAQ (reference sequence). CDR3 size: 13 residues. Trimming removed 5 bases at V and 2 bases at J, with 8 bases between. CDR3 amino acids: CASSPLSTDTQYF. The CDR3 DNA reads TGTGCCAGCAGCCCCCTGTCCACAGATACGCAGTATTTT.

The chain joins TRBV3-1 (or the pseudogene TRBV3-2) to TRBJ1-1; 9 positions agree with TRBD1. Germline CDR1 is LGHDT and CDR2 is YNNKEL (reference sequence). The trim removed 0 bases at V and 5 bases at J, leaving 10 bases unmatched. This CDR3 is 17 amino acids long. CDR3 residues: CASSQDLGTGLITEAFF. The CDR3 nucleotides read TGTGCCAGCAGCCAAGATCTGGGGACAGGGTTGATTACTGAAGCTTTCTTT.

The genes are TRBV9 and TRBJ2-2; perhaps TRBD1 as D (5 bases). Germline values: CDR1 SGDLS, CDR2 YYNGEE. V was shortened by 5 bases and J by 0 bases, with 11 bases between the two germline ends. The CDR3 has 15 amino acids. The CDR3 sequence: CASSPGHPNTGELFF. DNA for the CDR3: TGTGCCAGCAGTCCTGGACATCCGAACACCGGGGAGCTGTTTTTT.

This clone showed up just a few times. This chain joins TRBV18 and TRBJ1-2; D remains unclear. V dropped 2 bases and J dropped 4 bases, with 14 bases sitting between them. The germline CDR1 and CDR2 sequences are KGHSH and LQKENI. There are 15 residues in the CDR3. The CDR3 coding sequence is TGTGCCAGCTCACCAGAACCGCGGGCACTCTATGGCTACACCTTC. Residues: CASSPEPRALYGYTF. Drawing the rest from reference TRBV18 and TRBJ1-2, the complete variable domain is NAGVMQNPRHLVRRRGQEARLRCSPMKGHSHVYWYRQLPEEGLKFMVYLQKENIIDESGMPKERFSAEFPKEGPSILRIQQVVRGDSAAYFCASSPEPRALYGYTFGSGTRLTVV.

This clone has only a few counts. V usage is TRBV11-3 and J usage is TRBJ2-1; 7 nucleotides agree with TRBD2. This CDR3 contains 14 residues. The V and J ends lost 5 bases and 7 bases, in that order; junction bases with no gene match: 8. In germline, CDR1 is SGHNT, CDR2 YENEEA. The CDR3 DNA follows: TGTGCCAGCAGCCCTGGGGGGGTGAGGAATGAGCAGTTCTTC. This gives the protein CASSPGGVRNEQFF.

The rearrangement joins TRBV7-9 to TRBJ1-4; TRBD1 might be the D (5 bases). Germline CDR1 SEHNR, CDR2 FQNEAQ (reference sequence). The V and J ends lost 4 bases and 11 bases respectively, with 14 bases between them. The CDR3 is 13 amino acids. In DNA, the CDR3 is TGTGCCAGCAGCTCCTTCGACCGACAGAAACTGTTTTTT. It codes for CASSSFDRQKLFF.